This T cell receptor beta chain was recorded in a study of T-cell memory formation after mild COVID-19 (dated by TCRdb to 2020 to 2022). For the study in its entirety: TCR sequence clusters from the two donors were found to be largely donor specific. T-cell clones expanding and contracting after mild COVID-19 in two donors were tracked by longitudinal TCRalpha and TCRbeta repertoire sequencing. Two young, previously healthy adult volunteers made up the cohort, one male and one female. Beyond this particular receptor, the publication reports: Some responding clones were detected in pre-infection memory, which suggested that pre-existing cross-reactive memory T cells had joined the SARS-CoV-2 response. From day 15 to 85, contracting clones showed balanced CD4/CD8 phenotypes, whereas a second wave of clones that expanded from day 15 to 37 leaned towards CD4+. The study included only two mild cases, and larger cohorts that include severe cases with pre-infection samples were judged to be necessary. Whether the second-wave clones peaking on day 37 were SARS-CoV-2 specific was not confirmed. Contracting CD4+ clones were located mainly in the CM and EM memory subsets, whereas CD8+ clones were found to be enriched in EMRA.

Ficoll-Paque density gradient centrifugation was the method used to isolate PBMCs. CDR1 and CDR2 are read off the germline V gene (reference sequence) as MNHNY and SVGAGI. From cysteine to phenylalanine, the CDR3 is 15 amino acids long. Just CDR3 DNA is preserved here, 45 bases in frame from base 1. V sheds 6 bases and J sheds 4 bases, leaving 16 bases between their ends. This clonotype was counted only a few times. Its antigen is still unknown. No per-base quality is available; no much larger clone lies one base away. The sample was run on an Illumina NovaSeq 6000. Using 5'RACE with constant-segment primers, TCRalpha and TCRbeta cDNA libraries were constructed, with sample barcodes and unique molecular identifiers added in the process. RNA was extracted from every sample with Trizol reagent. The libraries were amplified in two PCR steps, and the second step added a second sample barcode and Illumina TruSeq adapters. Libraries were sequenced on an Illumina NovaSeq with 2 x 150 bp paired-end reads. The source study handled its data this way. The reads were demultiplexed and collapsed into UMI-guided consensus sequences using migec v1.2.7. Using mixcr v2.1.11, UMI consensuses were aligned to TRA and TRB V and J templates and then assembled into clonotypes. A clonotype was counted as expanded or contracted only when both edgeR and NoisET called the clonotype significant, with the noise models trained on biological replicates. edgeR calls used a false discovery rate-adjusted p below 0.01 and a log2 fold-change threshold of 1. As an exploratory analysis of dynamics, max-normalized trajectories of the 1000 most abundant clonotypes were examined by PCA with hierarchical clustering. Separately sequenced CD4+ and CD8+ repertoires were used to assign the CD4 or CD8 phenotype of responding clones. Starting from the raw public reads, TCRdb applied fastp trimming at Q25, assembled clones with MiXCR and retained in-frame beta chains. A single entry per CDR3 protein holds the most common genes and DNA from its merged rows. It is TCRdb's table, rather than the study itself, that gives the V and J calls and clone size. This sample holds about 320,000 distinct CDR3 sequences; roughly an eighth were observed only once. The top ten clones comprise under 25% of the sample.

Sequenced material: PBMCs or a T cell subset sorted from them (not recorded which). This TCR was recovered from a man aged 18-30 years who had mild COVID-19 (a few samples of this study predate the infection). The sample titles of this study are shuffled in the database, so cell type and time point are left out; the donor was told from shared clones. This sequence uses TRBV6-6 and TRBJ2-1; the D region may be TRBD1 or TRBD2, each matching 5 bases equally. The CDR3 corresponds to CASSHARGRYNEQFF. The nucleotide sequence reads as follows: TGTGCCAGCAGCCACGCCCGGGGCCGTTACAATGAGCAGTTCTTC.